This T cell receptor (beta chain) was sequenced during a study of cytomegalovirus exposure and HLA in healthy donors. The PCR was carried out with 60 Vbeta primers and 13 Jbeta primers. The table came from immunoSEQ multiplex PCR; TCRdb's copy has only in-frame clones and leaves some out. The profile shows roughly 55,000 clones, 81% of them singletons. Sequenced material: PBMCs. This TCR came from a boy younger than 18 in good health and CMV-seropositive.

The CDR3 DNA is TGTGCCAGCAGTTACCCCCGAGGGCCCGATGAGCAGTTCTTC. It codes for CASSYPRGPDEQFF. This sequence joins TRBV13 and TRBJ2-1; a weak D match, TRBD2 (5 bases). The CDR3 sequence is 14 residues long. V dropped 6 bases and J dropped 8 bases, with 17 bases sitting between them. Germline values: CDR1 PRHDT, CDR2 FYEKMQ (reference sequence).